A selection of T cell receptor beta chains follows, all from one sample in a study of T-cell reconstitution after alpha-beta-depleted transplantation in children. TCRdb reanalysed the PCR reads using MiXCR and keeps one entry per CDR3 protein. The sample has approximately 240,000 distinct CDR3 sequences; around 9.9% are singletons. The sample here was PBMCs, taken before TCRalphabeta/CD19-depleted stem cell transplant. The origin of the receptors is a child in the first two years of life with acute myeloid leukemia, due to receive a stem cell transplant. Each CDR3 is given with its conserved first and last residue. The D gene is left open where the match is weak. Not all rows give a size; the values are once, few, many and, for expanded clones, a class.

v_call	clone_size	d_call	j_call	cdr3_nt	cdr3_aa
TRBV5-1	many	.	TRBJ2-7	TGCGCCAGCAGCTTTTCCACTTCCTACGAGCAGTACTTC	CASSFSTSYEQYF
TRBV6-5	many	.	TRBJ2-1	TGTGCCAGCAGTTGGTCTAGCGCCCCGGGGGATGAGCAGTTCTTC	CASSWSSAPGDEQFF
TRBV20-1	many	.	TRBJ1-4	TGCAGTGCTAGAGAGAGGGCTGGAGAAAAACTGTTTTTT	CSARERAGEKLFF
TRBV29-1	many	.	TRBJ2-7	TGCAGCGCGCCTATGACAGATAATATATACGAGCAGTACTTC	CSAPMTDNIYEQYF
TRBV6-5	many	.	TRBJ2-7	TGTGCCAGCAACTCCGCAAGAGGGGCTACGACCTACGAGCAGTACTTC	CASNSARGATTYEQYF
TRBV30	few	.	TRBJ1-4	TGTGCCTGGAACAGAGGTGACAAACTGTTTTTT	CAWNRGDKLFF
TRBV21-1	many	.	TRBJ2-3	TGTGCCAGCAGCAAAGGGCCTAGCGGGAGGGCCGGCACAGATACGCAGTATTTT	CASSKGPSGRAGTDTQYF
TRBV7-2	many	.	TRBJ2-7	TGTGCCAGCAGCTTAGGGATTTTCTACGAGCAGTACTTC	CASSLGIFYEQYF
TRBV20-1	many	TRBD1	TRBJ1-5	TGCAGTGCTAGAGGACAGGGATCGAATCAGCCCCAGCATTTT	CSARGQGSNQPQHF
TRBV12-3/TRBV12-4	many	TRBD1	TRBJ1-1	TGTGCCAGCATGGGCCCGGGACAGGGGGACACTGAAGCTTTCTTT	CASMGPGQGDTEAFF
TRBV5-1	many	TRBD1	TRBJ1-6	TGCGCCAGCAGCTTGGGGACAGGCCCATATTCACCCCTCCACTTT	CASSLGTGPYSPLHF
TRBV28	many	.	TRBJ2-7	TGTGCCAGCCGACGGGGGATCAACCCCTACGAGCAGTACTTC	CASRRGINPYEQYF
TRBV5-5	many	TRBD1	TRBJ1-3	TGTGCCAGCAGAATTCAGGGGGCAACGGGAAACACCATATATTTT	CASRIQGATGNTIYF
TRBV6-2/TRBV6-3	many	TRBD2	TRBJ2-7	TGTGCCAGCAGTTACGGAGGACTAGCGGGCTACGAGCAGTACTTC	CASSYGGLAGYEQYF
TRBV20-1	many	TRBD1	TRBJ1-2	TGCAGTGCTAGAGAACTACAGGGGGCTAAGGATGGCTACACCTTC	CSARELQGAKDGYTF
TRBV6-2/TRBV6-3	many	TRBD1	TRBJ2-7	TGTGCCAGCAGGATTCTACCGGGACAGGGGGTCTACGAGCAGTACTTC	CASRILPGQGVYEQYF
TRBV20-1	many	.	TRBJ2-7	TGCAGTGCGGGGACCGGATTTTTTGAGCAGTACTTC	CSAGTGFFEQYF
TRBV7-9	many	TRBD2	TRBJ2-1	TGTGCCAGCAGCACCCGGACTAGCGGGAGACCCAATGAGCAGTTCTTC	CASSTRTSGRPNEQFF
TRBV20-1	many	TRBD1	TRBJ2-7	TGCAGTGCTAGAGAGGGACAGGGGGCCTTCGAGCAGTACTTC	CSAREGQGAFEQYF
TRBV6-2/TRBV6-3	many	.	TRBJ1-2	TGTGCCAGCAGTTCTGTTCCGGGGACTGACTATGGCTACACCTTC	CASSSVPGTDYGYTF
TRBV5-1	many	TRBD2	TRBJ2-3	TGCGCCAGCAGCAATAGCGGGACAAACACAGATACGCAGTATTTT	CASSNSGTNTDTQYF
TRBV9	many	.	TRBJ2-2	TGTGCCAGCAGCGAATCGGGACACTACACCGGGGAGCTGTTTTTT	CASSESGHYTGELFF
TRBV28	many	.	TRBJ2-4	TGTGCCAGCAGGGACGCTGTAGCCAAAAACATTCAGTACTTC	CASRDAVAKNIQYF
TRBV4-1	.	.	TRBJ2-7	TGCGCCAGCAGCCAAGATGAAAGGGTACGCGAGCAGTACTTC	CASSQDERVREQYF
TRBV3-1	many	.	TRBJ1-1	TGTGCCAGCAGCCAAGTACAGGGATGGGGCACTGAAGCTTTCTTT	CASSQVQGWGTEAFF
TRBV7-2	many	.	TRBJ2-5	TGTGCCAGCAGCTCCTATAGCGTCCAAGAGACCCAGTACTTC	CASSSYSVQETQYF
TRBV10-2	many	.	TRBJ1-6	TGCGCCAGCAGTGAGTGGGGGGCCAGCTCCTATAATTCACCCCTCCACTTT	CASSEWGASSYNSPLHF
TRBV2	few	TRBD2	TRBJ2-1	TGTGCCAGCAGAGCGGGAGGTGGGGACAATGAGCAGTTCTTC	CASRAGGGDNEQFF
TRBV7-2	many	.	TRBJ2-1	TGTGCCAGCAGCCTCCGAGGGGAGCAGTTCTTC	CASSLRGEQFF
TRBV7-2	many	.	TRBJ1-5	TGTGCCAGCAGCTCCCGGGACGGACAGCCCCAGCATTTT	CASSSRDGQPQHF